The following is a T cell receptor beta chain sequence with its context. The antigen is undetermined. Looked up from germline, CDR1 is DFQATT and CDR2 is SNEGSKA (reference sequence). V was trimmed by 6 bases and J by 8 bases, leaving 14 bases between them. CDR3 length: 12 residues. MiXCR, applied by TCRdb to the 5' RACE reads, yields one record per CDR3 protein. The data hold 550,000 to 650,000 distinct CDR3 sequences, with approximately 15% observed a single time. This record belongs to a study of T-cell memory formation after mild COVID-19. Study overall: Largely, the TCR clusters proved donor specific. Study-wide points: Clones shrinking between day 15 and 85 showed a balanced CD4/CD8 split, and those that grew later tilted toward CD4+. Of the contracting clones, CD4+ ones lay mainly in CM and EM, and CD8+ ones in EMRA.

The V and J genes are TRBV20-1 and TRBJ2-1; D is perhaps TRBD2 (6 bases). What was sequenced was PBMCs or a T cell subset sorted from them (not recorded which). The sequence derives from an adult woman who had mild COVID-19 (a few samples of this study predate the infection). Cell type and time point are not known. CDR3 nucleotide sequence: TGCAGTGCCGCGGGGCTCGTATATGAGCAGTTCTTC. Its translation is CSAAGLVYEQFF.